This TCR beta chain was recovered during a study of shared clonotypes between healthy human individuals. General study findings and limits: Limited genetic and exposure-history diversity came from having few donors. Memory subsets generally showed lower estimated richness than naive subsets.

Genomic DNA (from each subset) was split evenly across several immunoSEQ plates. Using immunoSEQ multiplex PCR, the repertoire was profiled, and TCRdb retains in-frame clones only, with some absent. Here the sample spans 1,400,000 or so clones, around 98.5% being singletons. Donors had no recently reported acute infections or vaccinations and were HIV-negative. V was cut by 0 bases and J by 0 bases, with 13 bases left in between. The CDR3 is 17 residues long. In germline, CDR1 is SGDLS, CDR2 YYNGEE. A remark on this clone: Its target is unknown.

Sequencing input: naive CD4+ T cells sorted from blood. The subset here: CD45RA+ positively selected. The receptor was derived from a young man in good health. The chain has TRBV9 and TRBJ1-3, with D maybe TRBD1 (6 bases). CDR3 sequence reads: CASSVEGGRLSGNTIYF. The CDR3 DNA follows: TGTGCCAGCAGCGTAGAGGGGGGGCGCCTCTCTGGAAACACCATATATTTT.